Below are 23 T cell receptor beta chains sequenced from a single sample in a study of control samples from healthy donors and cancer patients. TCRdb keeps only in-frame clones here, not all; method: immunoSEQ multiplex PCR. The table has around 95,000 clones, less than 90% seen once. Sequences were obtained from blood. These receptors all stem from a woman aged 45-60 years in good health.

This chain links TRBV6-2 or TRBV6-3 with TRBJ1-2; a weak D match, TRBD1 (5 bases). The germline V gene encodes CDR1 MNHEY and CDR2 SVGEGT. Trimming left V 5 bases short and J 5 bases short, with 9 bases between. The CDR3 has 12 residues. The CDR3 DNA reads TGTGCCAGCAGTGAGGGGATGTATGGCTACACCTTC. Its translation: CASSEGMYGYTF.

The CDR3: CASSKLAGGSYNEQFF. Written as DNA, the CDR3 is TGTGCCAGCAGCAAGCTAGCGGGAGGGTCCTACAATGAGCAGTTCTTC. The gene calls are TRBV11-3 and TRBJ2-1; TRBD2 agrees at 12 bases. CDR3 length: 16 amino acids. Per the germline V gene, CDR1 is SGHNT and CDR2 is YENEEA. Unmatched junction bases numbered 3, after V lost 5 bases and J lost 1 base.

CDR3 amino acids: CASSRGGYNSPLHF. Written as DNA, the CDR3 is TGTGCCAGCAGCCGTGGGGGGTATAATTCACCCCTCCACTTT. The gene calls are TRBV7-6 and TRBJ1-6; the D gene is possibly TRBD1 (5 bases). There are 14 residues in the CDR3. V gave up 5 bases and J gave up 4 bases, with 9 bases separating them. Germline loops: CDR1 SGHVS, CDR2 FNYEAQ. The full variable domain, in which reference TRBV7-6 and TRBJ1-6 provide the parts outside the CDR3, is GAGVSQSPRYKVTKRGQDVALRCDPISGHVSLYWYRQALGQGPEFLTYFNYEAQQDKSGLPNDRFSAERPEGSISTLTIQRTEQRDSAMYRCASSRGGYNSPLHFGNGTRLTVT.

The rearrangement uses TRBV5-6 and TRBJ2-7, with a possible D match to TRBD1 (5 bases). The germline V and J ends were trimmed by 3 bases and 2 bases, with 15 bases remaining between them. The V gene's germline CDR1 is SGHDT and CDR2 YYEEEE. This CDR3 region has 15 residues. CDR3 bases: TGTGCCAGCAGCTGGCAGGGTGGAACCCCCTACGAGCAGTACGTC. Its protein product is CASSWQGGTPYEQYV.

The V and J genes are TRBV7-8 and TRBJ2-5; perhaps TRBD1 as D (6 bases). Germline CDR1 reads SGHVS; CDR2 reads FQNEAQ. The germline V and J ends were trimmed by 8 bases and 2 bases, with 12 bases remaining between them. This CDR3 is built from 13 residues. The CDR3 reads CASVVGQQETQYF. As DNA, the CDR3 is TGTGCCAGCGTAGTAGGACAGCAAGAGACCCAGTACTTC.

This sequence joins TRBV6-2 or TRBV6-3 and TRBJ1-5, with D maybe TRBD1 (6 bases). CDR1 is MNHEY and CDR2 is SVGEGT in the germline V gene. This CDR3 comprises 13 residues. V lost 6 bases and J 5 bases, leaving 11 bases between the germline ends. The CDR3 sequence: CASSLSGDQPQHF. The CDR3, as DNA: TGTGCCAGCAGCTTATCAGGGGATCAGCCCCAGCATTTT.

This clone appeared a single time. The genes are TRBV5-1 and TRBJ2-7, with D tentatively TRBD1 (6 bases). V lost 4 bases and J lost 4, with 12 bases in between. The CDR3 runs to 13 residues. The germline gives CDR1 SGHRS, CDR2 YFSETQ. This chain's CDR3 is CASSTQQGYEQYF. In DNA, the CDR3 is TGCGCCAGCAGCACCCAACAGGGTTACGAGCAGTACTTC.

This chain uses TRBV3-1 (or the pseudogene TRBV3-2) with TRBJ2-3, with TRBD2 identical over 13 bases. Per germline, CDR1 LGHDT and CDR2 YNNKEL (reference sequence). Unmatched junction bases numbered 4, after V lost 4 bases and J lost 6 bases. The CDR3 sequence is 15 residues long. The CDR3 is CASSLTSGRMDTQYF. CDR3 DNA sequence: TGTGCCAGCAGCCTGACTAGCGGGAGGATGGATACGCAGTATTTT.

The V and J genes are TRBV18 and TRBJ2-5, with unresolved D. V was trimmed by 1 base and J by 3 bases, leaving 6 bases between them. Germline V gives CDR1 KGHSH, CDR2 LQKENI. This CDR3 is 13 amino acids long. CDR3 DNA: TGTGCCAGCTCACCACGTCTGGAAGAGACCCAGTACTTC. Translation gives CASSPRLEETQYF.

The chain couples TRBV19 to TRBJ1-6, with TRBD1 as a possible D gene (5 bases). CDR1 is LNHDA and CDR2 is SQIVND in the germline V gene (reference sequence). V was clipped by 3 bases and J by 6 bases, with 9 bases between them. This CDR3 has 14 amino acids. This chain's CDR3 is CASSIRQSNSPLHF. The CDR3 coding sequence is TGTGCCAGTAGTATCCGACAGTCTAATTCACCCCTCCACTTT.

This clone turned up a few times. The rearrangement links TRBV28 to TRBJ2-3; D gene ambiguous. Per the germline V gene, CDR1 is MDHEN and CDR2 is SYDVKM. Trimming shortened V by 10 bases and J by 1 base, and 12 bases separated the two germline ends. The length of the CDR3 is 13 residues. The CDR3: CATRARGTDTQYF. In nucleotides, the CDR3 is TGTGCCACTCGCGCACGGGGCACAGATACGCAGTATTTT.

V is TRBV11-2 and J is TRBJ1-2, with no clear D. Germline assignment: CDR1 SGHAT and CDR2 FQNNGV. V was shortened by 2 bases and J by 4 bases, with 14 bases between the two germline ends. The CDR3 runs to 15 residues. CDR3 protein: CASSLSSNSAYGYTF. The CDR3 DNA reads as TGTGCCAGCAGCTTATCGTCCAACAGCGCCTATGGCTACACCTTC.

This sequence joins TRBV7-3 and TRBJ2-3; D unclear. V gave up 6 bases and J gave up 10 bases, with 8 bases separating them. The length of the CDR3 is 10 residues. Germline lookup yields CDR1 SGHTA and CDR2 FQGTGA. The CDR3 protein is CASRAAAQYF. The CDR3 DNA reads TGTGCCAGCAGGGCGGCGGCGCAGTATTTT.

The chain has TRBV24-1 and TRBJ2-3; the D gene is possibly TRBD2 (5 bases). CDR1 is KGHDR, CDR2 SFDVKD, per germline. Trimming removed 7 bases at V and 6 bases at J, with 7 bases between. The CDR3 extends over 11 amino acids. CDR3 loop: CATREGDTQYF. CDR3 DNA: TGTGCCACCAGAGAGGGCGATACGCAGTATTTT.

This clone was picked up one time. The chain recombines TRBV10-1 with TRBJ1-1; no clear D gene. The germline V and J ends were trimmed by 0 bases and 1 base, with 6 bases remaining between them. Germline CDR1 WNHNN, CDR2 SYGVQD (reference sequence). The CDR3 covers 14 residues. The CDR3 DNA sequence: TGCGCCAGCAGTGAGTCTGTGGGGAACACTGAAGCTTTCTTT. It encodes CASSESVGNTEAFF.

As DNA, the CDR3 is TGTGCCACTCAAATGGGCGTGTTCTCGAACACTGAAGCTTTCTTT. Translated, it gives CATQMGVFSNTEAFF. The V gene is TRBV19, the J gene TRBJ1-1; D uncertain. This CDR3 is 15 amino acids long. V was clipped by 10 bases and J by 1 base, with 19 bases between them. CDR1 and CDR2 (germline): LNHDA, SQIVND (reference sequence).

This sequence joins TRBV7-3 and TRBJ1-2; TRBD1 aligns across 7 bases. The V gene's germline CDR1 is SGHTA and CDR2 FQGTGA. This CDR3 is 15 amino acids long. Losses at the gene ends were 5 bases for V and 5 bases for J; bases not matched to a gene: 11. The CDR3 reads CASSPGTAGGYGYTF. CDR3 DNA: TGTGCCAGCAGCCCAGGGACCGCAGGGGGGTATGGCTACACCTTC.

In this sample, this clone turned up many times. The chain is built from TRBV5-4 and TRBJ1-1, with TRBD1 identical over 8 bases. This CDR3 comprises 13 residues. Trimming at V came to 4 bases and at J to 4 bases, leaving 3 bases not matched to a gene. The germline V gene has CDR1 SGHNT and CDR2 YYREEE (reference sequence). The CDR3 spells CASSPTGATEAFF. The CDR3 DNA sequence: TGTGCCAGCAGCCCGACAGGGGCCACTGAAGCTTTCTTT.

V and J are TRBV30 and TRBJ1-6; D is unclear. This CDR3 contains 15 residues. V lost 4 bases to trimming and J lost 0 bases, with 10 bases between them. Germline V gives CDR1 GTSNPN, CDR2 SVGIG (reference sequence). The CDR3 spells CAWTALSSYNSPLHF. The CDR3 region has the DNA TGTGCCTGGACTGCCCTATCCTCCTATAATTCACCCCTCCACTTT.

The chain has TRBV30 and TRBJ2-2, with a tentative D call TRBD1 (6 bases). The V end was cut by 2 bases, the J end by 2 bases, with 12 bases between. CDR1 GTSNPN and CDR2 SVGIG come from the germline V gene (reference sequence). The CDR3 is 15 residues long. CDR3 in amino acids: CAWSPRDTNTGELFF. DNA of the CDR3: TGTGCCTGGAGTCCGAGGGACACCAACACCGGGGAGCTGTTTTTT.

This chain uses TRBV3-1 (or the pseudogene TRBV3-2) with TRBJ2-1; D gene uncertain. The CDR3 covers 17 residues. V shed 1 base and J shed 0 bases, with 13 bases lying between them. Germline lookup yields CDR1 LGHDT and CDR2 YNNKEL (reference sequence). CDR3 region: CASSQAVPGSSYNEQFF. The CDR3 DNA reads as TGTGCCAGCAGCCAAGCCGTCCCCGGTAGCTCCTACAATGAGCAGTTCTTC.

The V gene is TRBV5-4, the J gene TRBJ2-6; D remains ambiguous. The germline gives CDR1 SGHNT, CDR2 YYREEE (reference sequence). Deletions cut 0 bases from V and 0 bases from J, with 4 bases between. The length of the CDR3 is 15 residues. The CDR3 nucleotides read TGTGCCAGCAGCTTGGGGAACTCTGGGGCCAACGTCCTGACTTTC. This encodes CASSLGNSGANVLTF.

This chain links TRBV7-9 with TRBJ2-1; 9 nucleotides match TRBD2. V lost 5 bases, J lost 7 bases, and 9 bases stayed unmatched. Germline V gene sequence: CDR1 SEHNR, CDR2 FQNEAQ (reference sequence). There are 15 residues in the CDR3. The CDR3 sequence is CASSGRLAEFNEQFF. CDR3 nucleotides: TGTGCCAGCAGCGGGCGACTAGCGGAATTTAATGAGCAGTTCTTC. The variable domain in full, completed from reference TRBV7-9 and TRBJ2-1, reads DTGVSQNPRHKITKRGQNVTFRCDPISEHNRLYWYRQTLGQGPEFLTYFQNEAQLEKSRLLSDRFSAERPKGSFSTLEIQRTEQGDSAMYLCASSGRLAEFNEQFFGPGTRLTVL.